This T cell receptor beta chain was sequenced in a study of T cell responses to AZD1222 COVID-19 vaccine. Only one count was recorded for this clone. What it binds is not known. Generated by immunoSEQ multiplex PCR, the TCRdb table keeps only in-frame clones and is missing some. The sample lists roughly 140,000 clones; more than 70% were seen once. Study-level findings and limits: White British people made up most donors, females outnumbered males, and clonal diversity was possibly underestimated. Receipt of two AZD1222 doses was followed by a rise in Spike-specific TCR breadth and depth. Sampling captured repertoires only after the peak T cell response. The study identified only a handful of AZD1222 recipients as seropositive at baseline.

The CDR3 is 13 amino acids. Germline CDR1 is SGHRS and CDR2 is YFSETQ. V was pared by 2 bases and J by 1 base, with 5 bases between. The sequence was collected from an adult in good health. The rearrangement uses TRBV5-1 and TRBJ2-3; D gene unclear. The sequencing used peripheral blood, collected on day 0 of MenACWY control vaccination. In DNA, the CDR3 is TGCGCCAGCAGCTTTCAGGGCACAGATACGCAGTATTTT. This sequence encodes CASSFQGTDTQYF.